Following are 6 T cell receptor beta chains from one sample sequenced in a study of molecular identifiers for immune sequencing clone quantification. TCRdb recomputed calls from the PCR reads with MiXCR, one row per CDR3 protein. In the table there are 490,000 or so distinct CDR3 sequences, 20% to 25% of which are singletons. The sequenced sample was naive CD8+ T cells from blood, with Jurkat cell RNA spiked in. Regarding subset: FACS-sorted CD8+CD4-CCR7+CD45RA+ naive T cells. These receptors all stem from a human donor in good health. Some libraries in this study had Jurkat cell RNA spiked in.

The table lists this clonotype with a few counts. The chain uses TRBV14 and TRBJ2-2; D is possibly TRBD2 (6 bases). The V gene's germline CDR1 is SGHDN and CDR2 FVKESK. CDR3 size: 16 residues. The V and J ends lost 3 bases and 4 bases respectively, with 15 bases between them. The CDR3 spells CASSHLLGTRTGELFF. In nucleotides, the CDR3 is TGTGCCAGCAGCCACCTTCTCGGGACTCGCACCGGGGAGCTGTTTTTT. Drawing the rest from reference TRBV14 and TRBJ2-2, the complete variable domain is EAGVTQFPSHSVIEKGQTVTLRCDPISGHDNLYWYRRVMGKEIKFLLHFVKESKQDESGMPNNRFLAERTGGTYSTLKVQPAELEDSGVYFCASSHLLGTRTGELFFGEGSRLTVL.

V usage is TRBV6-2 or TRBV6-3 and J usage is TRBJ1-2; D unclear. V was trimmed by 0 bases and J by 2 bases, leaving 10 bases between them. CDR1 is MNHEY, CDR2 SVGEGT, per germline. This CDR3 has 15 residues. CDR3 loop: CASSYSIERNYGYTF. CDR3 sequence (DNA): TGTGCCAGCAGTTACTCAATAGAACGAAACTATGGCTACACCTTC.

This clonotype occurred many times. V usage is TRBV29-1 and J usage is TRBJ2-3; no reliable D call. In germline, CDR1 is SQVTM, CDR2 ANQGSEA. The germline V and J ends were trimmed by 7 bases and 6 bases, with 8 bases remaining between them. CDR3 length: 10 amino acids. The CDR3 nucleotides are TGCAGCGGTTGGGATGATACGCAGTATTTT. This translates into CSGWDDTQYF.

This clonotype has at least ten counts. CDR3 residues: CASSLADASTDTQYF. CDR3 DNA: TGTGCCAGCAGCTTAGCGGACGCCTCCACAGATACGCAGTATTTT. The chain joins TRBV13 to TRBJ2-3; D is uncertain. Germline V gives CDR1 PRHDT, CDR2 FYEKMQ (reference sequence). The CDR3 consists of 15 residues. Trimming removed 1 base at V and 2 bases at J, with 10 bases between.

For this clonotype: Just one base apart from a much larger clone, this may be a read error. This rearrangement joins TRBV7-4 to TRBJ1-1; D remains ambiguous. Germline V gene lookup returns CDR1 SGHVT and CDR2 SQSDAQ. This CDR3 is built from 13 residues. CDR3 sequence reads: CASSPISWAEASF. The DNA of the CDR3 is TGTGCCAGCAGCCCTATATCTTGGGCTGAAGCTTCCTTT.

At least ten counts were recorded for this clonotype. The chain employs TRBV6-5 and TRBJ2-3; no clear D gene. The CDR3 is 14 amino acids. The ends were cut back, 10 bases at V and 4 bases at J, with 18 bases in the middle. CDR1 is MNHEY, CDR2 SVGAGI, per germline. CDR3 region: CATSLVGSPDTQYF. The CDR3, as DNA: TGTGCCACTTCTTTGGTGGGGTCCCCAGATACGCAGTATTTT.